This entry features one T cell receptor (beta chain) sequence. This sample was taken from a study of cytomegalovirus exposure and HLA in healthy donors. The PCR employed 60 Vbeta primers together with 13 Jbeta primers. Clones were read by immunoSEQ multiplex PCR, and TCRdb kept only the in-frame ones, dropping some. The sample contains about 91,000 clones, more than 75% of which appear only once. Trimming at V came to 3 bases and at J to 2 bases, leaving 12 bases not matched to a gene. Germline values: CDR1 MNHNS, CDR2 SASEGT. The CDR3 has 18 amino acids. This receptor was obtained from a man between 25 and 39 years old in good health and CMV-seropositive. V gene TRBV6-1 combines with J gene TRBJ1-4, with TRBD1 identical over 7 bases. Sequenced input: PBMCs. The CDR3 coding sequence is TGTGCCAGCAGTGATCGGACAGGTCTCCGGCGGACTAATGAAAAACTGTTTTTT. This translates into CASSDRTGLRRTNEKLFF.